The present T cell receptor beta chain was sequenced within a study of cytomegalovirus exposure and HLA in healthy donors. Study-wide background: Among around 400 genotyped donors, around 77% fell in the Caucasian-associated ancestry cluster.

In the PCR, 60 Vbeta and 13 Jbeta primers were used. TCRdb's copy holds only in-frame clones and misses some; the assay was immunoSEQ multiplex PCR. The table lists under 200,000 clones, 80% of them singletons, with about 6.3% in the top ten. The CDR3 is made up of 14 amino acids. Germline V CDR1 and CDR2: MGHDK, SYGVNS. For this clone: What it binds is not known.

Study-wide results and caveats: Presence/absence comparisons presumed near-even sequencing depth among donors. Among TCR beta chains, those listed as cytomegalovirus-associated numbered approximately 150.

V usage is TRBV25-1 and J usage is TRBJ2-2; 7 bases align to TRBD2. Sequenced input: PBMCs. The TCR sequence derives from a male donor in good health and CMV-seropositive. The CDR3 DNA follows: TGTGCAAGCTTGGGGACTATTAACACCGGGGAGCTGTTTTTT. This translates into CASLGTINTGELFF.